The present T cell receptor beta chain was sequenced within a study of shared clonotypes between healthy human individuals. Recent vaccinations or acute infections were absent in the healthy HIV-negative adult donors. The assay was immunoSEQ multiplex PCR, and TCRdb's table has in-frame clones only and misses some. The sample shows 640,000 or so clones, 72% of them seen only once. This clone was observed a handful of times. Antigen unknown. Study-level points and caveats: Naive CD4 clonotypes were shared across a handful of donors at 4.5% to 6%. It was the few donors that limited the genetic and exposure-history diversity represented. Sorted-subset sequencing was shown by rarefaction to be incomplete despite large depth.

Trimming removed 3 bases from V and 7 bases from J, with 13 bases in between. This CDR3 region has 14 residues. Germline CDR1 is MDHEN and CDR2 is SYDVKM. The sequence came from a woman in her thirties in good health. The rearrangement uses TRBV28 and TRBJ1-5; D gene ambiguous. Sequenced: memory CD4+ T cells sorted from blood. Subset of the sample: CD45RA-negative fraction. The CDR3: CASSLGEQYQPQHF. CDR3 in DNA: TGTGCCAGCAGTTTGGGTGAACAATACCAGCCCCAGCATTTT.